The present T cell receptor (beta chain) was sequenced within a study of radiation and T cells in renal cell carcinoma. Time point described: baseline pretreatment blood. Treatment here: 15 Gy SBRT to primary tumor, nephrectomy 4 weeks later. This table comes from immunoSEQ multiplex PCR, and its TCRdb copy is limited to in-frame clones, with some not included. The sample contains 150,000 or so clones, about 88% of which appear only once. The CDR3 is 15 residues long. Trimming took 5 bases from V and 1 from J, leaving 14 bases between them. CDR1 and CDR2 from the germline V gene are MNHEY and SMNVEV (reference sequence).

This TCR was sampled from a woman in her seventies with renal cell carcinoma. The chain uses TRBV27 and TRBJ1-2; D ambiguous. The specimen was blood, collected from a patient whose treatment included radiotherapy and nephrectomy. The CDR3 region has the DNA TGTGCCAGCAGTCCCGACCGGGTCCTTAACTATGGCTACACCTTC. It encodes CASSPDRVLNYGYTF.